Here is one T cell receptor (beta chain) with its context. The sample belongs to a study of T cell repertoires in cytomegalovirus infection. Study overall: Matching HLA type and CMV infection were both indicated by public TCR beta signatures.

One entry per CDR3 protein results from TCRdb running MiXCR on the reads. The table includes about 680,000 distinct CDR3 sequences, more than 20% detected once. V gave up 7 bases and J gave up 0 bases, with 10 bases separating them. The CDR3 covers 13 residues. Germline V lookup: CDR1 MNHNS, CDR2 SASEGT. The receptor's source is a human donor in good health (CMV status not recorded). Some clones in this sample may be carry-over from other donors' samples. The chain recombines TRBV6-1 with TRBJ2-7; TRBD1 is a possible D gene (5 bases). Material: CD8+ T cells from PBMCs. This chain's CDR3 is CASMGQSSYEQYF. The CDR3 DNA reads as TGTGCCAGCATGGGGCAGAGCTCCTACGAGCAGTACTTC.